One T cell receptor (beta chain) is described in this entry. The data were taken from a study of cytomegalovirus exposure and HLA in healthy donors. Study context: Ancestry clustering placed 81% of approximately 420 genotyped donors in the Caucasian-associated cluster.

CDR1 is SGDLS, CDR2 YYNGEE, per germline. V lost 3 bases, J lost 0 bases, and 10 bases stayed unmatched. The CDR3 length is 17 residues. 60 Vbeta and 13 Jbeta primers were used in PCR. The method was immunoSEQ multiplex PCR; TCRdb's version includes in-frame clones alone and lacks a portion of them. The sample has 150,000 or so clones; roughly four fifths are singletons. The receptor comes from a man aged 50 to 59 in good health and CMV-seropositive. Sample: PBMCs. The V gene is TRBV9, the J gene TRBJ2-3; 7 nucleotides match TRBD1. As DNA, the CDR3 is TGTGCCAGCAGCGCAAACCCACAGGGGCGAAGCACAGATACGCAGTATTTT. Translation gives CASSANPQGRSTDTQYF.